Below, 23 T cell receptor beta chains from the same sample are listed, as sequenced in a study of shared clonotypes between healthy human individuals. Data came from immunoSEQ multiplex PCR; TCRdb stores just in-frame clones and leaves some out. The sample lists around 2.1 million clones; 95% were seen once. Sequencing used naive CD4+ T cells sorted from blood. Subset: CD45RA+ positively selected. The receptors originated from a man between 18 and 35 years old in good health.

This chain uses TRBV5-4 with TRBJ1-1; 9 nucleotides match TRBD1. Germline V gene lookup returns CDR1 SGHNT and CDR2 YYREEE (reference sequence). The CDR3 has 19 residues. J lost 1 base, V lost 4 bases, and 17 bases had no gene match. The CDR3: CASSPNGGQGVIGNTEAFF. The CDR3 bases are TGTGCCAGCAGCCCAAATGGGGGACAGGGAGTAATTGGGAACACTGAAGCTTTCTTT.

In its sample, this clone was seen once. The rearrangement links TRBV30 to TRBJ2-1; the D gene could be TRBD1 or TRBD2 (6 bases each). The CDR3 has 12 residues. With 2 bases removed from V and 9 bases from J, the gap between germline ends came to 11 bases. Germline-derived CDR1 and CDR2 are GTSNPN and SVGIG (reference sequence). The chain's CDR3 is CAWSPRGREQFF. DNA for the CDR3: TGTGCCTGGAGTCCCCGGGGGCGTGAGCAGTTCTTC.

This chain links TRBV30 with TRBJ1-6; D not certain. The CDR3 runs 16 residues. Germline V CDR1 and CDR2: GTSNPN, SVGIG (reference sequence). The V gene lost 0 bases and the J gene lost 1 base, with 10 bases spanning the gap. The CDR3 sequence: CAWSVQLRSYNSPLHF. The CDR3 bases are TGTGCCTGGAGTGTACAGCTACGATCCTATAATTCACCCCTCCACTTT.

The gene calls are TRBV5-1 and TRBJ2-7; 8 nucleotides match TRBD1. Germline assignment: CDR1 SGHRS and CDR2 YFSETQ. The CDR3 totals 15 residues. J lost 1 base, V lost 4 bases, and 7 bases had no gene match. The CDR3 DNA reads as TGCGCCAGCAGCCCCCGACAGGGGCCGTCCTACGAGCAGTACTTC. Its protein is CASSPRQGPSYEQYF. The full variable domain, its missing parts supplied by reference TRBV5-1 and TRBJ2-7, is KAGVTQTPRYLIKTRGQQVTLSCSPISGHRSVSWYQQTPGQGLQFLFEYFSETQRNKGNFPGRFSGRQFSNSRSEMNVSTLELGDSALYLCASSPRQGPSYEQYFGPGTRLTVT.

The rearrangement uses TRBV5-1 and TRBJ2-7; 7 positions agree with TRBD2. The germline V gene encodes CDR1 SGHRS and CDR2 YFSETQ. The junction had 8 bases not matched to a gene; V was cut back by 2 bases and J by 6 bases. The CDR3 is 14 residues long. The CDR3 is CASSLAGPGSEQYF. DNA for the CDR3: TGCGCCAGCAGCTTAGCGGGACCGGGTAGCGAGCAGTACTTC.

This chain joins TRBV4-1 and TRBJ2-5; 7 bases agree with TRBD1. Germline values: CDR1 MGHRA, CDR2 YSYEKL. The V and J ends lost 4 bases and 2 bases, in that order; junction bases with no gene match: 7. This CDR3 has 15 amino acids. The CDR3 coding sequence is TGCGCCAGCAGCCCAGCAGACAGGGCTCAAGAGACCCAGTACTTC. This gives the protein CASSPADRAQETQYF.

The chain employs TRBV27 and TRBJ1-6; no reliable D call. Germline values: CDR1 MNHEY, CDR2 SMNVEV (reference sequence). The CDR3 contains 13 residues. Trimming left V 4 bases short and J 9 bases short, with 10 bases between. The CDR3 reads CASSSRMLSPLHF. The CDR3 DNA follows: TGTGCCAGCAGTTCCCGTATGCTTTCACCCCTCCACTTT.

V usage is TRBV27 and J usage is TRBJ1-6, with D possibly being TRBD1 (6 bases). The germline V and J ends were trimmed by 3 bases and 0 bases, with 18 bases remaining between them. CDR3 length: 19 amino acids. Looked up from germline, CDR1 is MNHEY and CDR2 is SMNVEV (reference sequence). The CDR3 protein is CASSFRDIWGSSYNSPLHF. CDR3 bases: TGTGCCAGCAGTTTCCGGGACATTTGGGGGAGCTCCTATAATTCACCCCTCCACTTT.

The chain carries TRBV7-3 and TRBJ2-7, with TRBD2 matching 8 bases. Germline assignment: CDR1 SGHTA and CDR2 FQGTGA. The CDR3 is 15 residues long. V lost 5 bases, J lost 2 bases, and 8 bases stayed unmatched. CDR3 loop: CASSPLADLTYEQYF. The CDR3 coding sequence is TGTGCCAGCAGCCCACTAGCGGATCTTACCTACGAGCAGTACTTC.

V gene TRBV5-6 combines with J gene TRBJ2-3, with D unclear. Trimming removed 1 base at V and 0 bases at J, with 15 bases between. The CDR3 sequence is 17 residues long. Germline V gene lookup returns CDR1 SGHDT and CDR2 YYEEEE. CDR3 amino acids: CASSLRAGAPSTDTQYF. DNA for the CDR3: TGTGCCAGCAGCTTGCGAGCTGGAGCGCCCAGCACAGATACGCAGTATTTT.

Here the CDR3 reads CASSLGHGASYNEQFF. The CDR3 nucleotides read TGTGCCAGCAGTTTAGGGCACGGCGCCTCCTACAATGAGCAGTTCTTC. The chain couples TRBV27 to TRBJ2-1; D not resolved. CDR1 and CDR2 (germline): MNHEY, SMNVEV (reference sequence). V was cut by 2 bases and J by 0 bases, with 11 bases left in between. There are 16 residues in the CDR3.

The V gene is TRBV28, the J gene TRBJ2-4; no clear D. The CDR3 loop spans 17 amino acids. Germline V gene lookup returns CDR1 MDHEN and CDR2 SYDVKM. V shed 6 bases and J shed 0 bases, with 18 bases lying between them. CDR3 in DNA: TGTGCCAGCAGCCCGTTAGGGCAGCCTTTAGCCAAAAACATTCAGTACTTC. Residues: CASSPLGQPLAKNIQYF.

To note about this clone: Other DNA sequences in the same sample also yield this CDR3. J is TRBJ2-1 and V is TRBV2; the D is unclear. Germline-derived CDR1 and CDR2 are SNHLY and FYNNEI. The CDR3 is 11 residues long. Trimming removed 4 bases from V and 6 bases from J, with 4 bases in between. CDR3 nucleotide sequence: TGTGCCAGCAGTGTTTTCAATGAGCAGTTCTTC. Translated: CASSVFNEQFF. Filled out from reference TRBV2 and TRBJ2-1, the complete variable domain reads EPEVTQTPSHQVTQMGQEVILRCVPISNHLYFYWYRQILGQKVEFLVSFYNNEISEKSEIFDDQFSVERPDGSNFTLKIRSTKLEDSAMYFCASSVFNEQFFGPGTRLTVL.

V gene TRBV5-1 combines with J gene TRBJ2-7; 14 bases line up with TRBD2. The CDR3 has 15 residues. V was pared by 3 bases and J by 3 bases, with 2 bases of the junction left unmatched. Germline V CDR1 and CDR2: SGHRS, YFSETQ. In nucleotides, the CDR3 is TGCGCCAGCAGCTGGACTAGCGGGAGGATCTACGAGCAGTACTTC. Amino acid sequence: CASSWTSGRIYEQYF.

The chain links TRBV10-3 to TRBJ1-2; possible D gene TRBD1, 5 bases. Germline-derived CDR1 and CDR2 are ENHRY and SYGVKD. The CDR3 is 13 residues long. Trimming took off 6 bases at V and 7 bases at J, with 15 bases between the two ends. In DNA, the CDR3 is TGTGCCATCAGCGCAGACAGCAGCTCTGGCTACACCTTC. This sequence encodes CAISADSSSGYTF.

V usage is TRBV6-1 and J usage is TRBJ2-7, with D perhaps given as TRBD1 or TRBD2 (5 bases each). The CDR3 sequence is 13 residues long. From germline, CDR1 is MNHNS and CDR2 SASEGT. Trimming took off 2 bases at V and 6 bases at J, with 11 bases between the two ends. In nucleotides, the CDR3 is TGTGCCAGCAGTGAAATTAGGGGAGCCGAGCAGTACTTC. This encodes CASSEIRGAEQYF.

The chain couples TRBV10-1 to TRBJ1-6; tentatively, D is TRBD1 (6 bases). This CDR3 region has 14 residues. Per the germline V gene, CDR1 is WNHNN and CDR2 is SYGVQD (reference sequence). The V end was cut by 0 bases, the J end by 11 bases, with 11 bases between. The CDR3 DNA is TGCGCCAGCAGTGAGTCCAGGGGTGGGGCACCCCTCCACTTT. It is translated as CASSESRGGAPLHF.

The rearrangement links TRBV7-9 to TRBJ2-5, with 8 bases aligning to TRBD2. V shed 5 bases, J shed 7 bases, and the junction held 15 bases outside the gene matches. CDR1 and CDR2 (germline): SEHNR, FQNEAQ (reference sequence). The CDR3 contains 16 residues. DNA of the CDR3: TGTGCCAGCAGCCGTGGCGGGAGCGGGAGTAGCGGGACCCAGTACTTC. It codes for CASSRGGSGSSGTQYF. Full variable domain (remainder filled in from reference TRBV7-9 and TRBJ2-5): DTGVSQNPRHKITKRGQNVTFRCDPISEHNRLYWYRQTLGQGPEFLTYFQNEAQLEKSRLLSDRFSAERPKGSFSTLEIQRTEQGDSAMYLCASSRGGSGSSGTQYFGPGTRLLVL.

This clone was recorded only once. This rearrangement joins TRBV5-1 to TRBJ2-3; 11 nucleotides line up with TRBD2. Germline trimming cut 3 bases from V and 2 bases from J; bases unmatched to any gene: 5. The germline V gene encodes CDR1 SGHRS and CDR2 YFSETQ. This CDR3 spans 16 amino acids. CDR3 DNA sequence: TGCGCCAGCAGCTACAGACTAGCGGGGTCCACAGATACGCAGTATTTT. This sequence encodes CASSYRLAGSTDTQYF.

V gene TRBV11-2 combines with J gene TRBJ1-5; no clear D gene. The CDR3 contains 15 residues. Deletions cut 0 bases from V and 4 bases from J, with 10 bases between. Germline CDR1 SGHAT, CDR2 FQNNGV. The CDR3 bases are TGTGCCAGCAGCTTAGATAGCCAGGAAAATCAGCCCCAGCATTTT. Its translation: CASSLDSQENQPQHF.

The V call is TRBV18, the J call TRBJ2-3; 11 bases line up with TRBD2. The V segment lost 5 bases and the J segment 7 bases; nucleotides outside the gene matches: 14. The CDR3 runs 17 residues. The germline gives CDR1 KGHSH, CDR2 LQKENI. As DNA, the CDR3 is TGTGCCAGCTCATTCTCCCAGGAGAGACTAGCGGGGCATACGCAGTATTTT. Protein: CASSFSQERLAGHTQYF.

The chain recombines TRBV7-2 with TRBJ2-7; D is ambiguous. The CDR3 has 14 amino acids. Germline loops: CDR1 SGHTA, CDR2 FQGNSA. Trimming pared 5 bases from V and 5 bases from J, leaving 16 bases between. The CDR3, as DNA: TGTGCCAGCAGCCGTTTGCCCCCTGGCGACGAGCAGTACTTC. It translates to CASSRLPPGDEQYF.

The CDR3 coding sequence is TGTGCCATCAGTGAGAGACAGACTGGCAATTCACCCCTCCACTTT. It specifies CAISERQTGNSPLHF. The rearrangement joins TRBV10-3 to TRBJ1-6; maybe TRBD1 (5 bases). Trimming stripped 2 bases from V and 7 bases from J, with 12 bases between. CDR1 is ENHRY and CDR2 is SYGVKD in the germline V gene. The CDR3 is made up of 15 amino acids.